Listed below are T cell receptor beta chains from one sample, sequenced in a study of CD8+ T cells in alopecia areata. TCRdb's copy holds only in-frame clones and misses some; the assay was immunoSEQ multiplex PCR. The repertoire has about 200,000 clones, approximately 60% of them found once; the top ten carry about 3.5%. Sequencing used CD4+ T cells sorted from blood, obtained at week 4, from a patient treated with tofacitinib. Receptors were obtained from a human donor with alopecia areata. Both conserved end residues are part of each CDR3. Each record gives: V gene, CDR3 protein.

v_gene: TRBV7-8; CDR3aa: CASSPGTGSREQYF
v_gene: TRBV2; CDR3aa: CASGGQGNSPLHF
v_gene: TRBV30; CDR3aa: CAWTIHRGGPNYGYTF
v_gene: TRBV10-3; CDR3aa: CAISESDQPQHF
v_gene: TRBV28; CDR3aa: CASTAYPRYGYTF
v_gene: TRBV28; CDR3aa: CASSLFQVGGGRQYF
v_gene: TRBV6-6; CDR3aa: CASSSFGGYTQYF
v_gene: TRBV2; CDR3aa: CASSSGTSQETQYF
v_gene: TRBV6-5; CDR3aa: CASSEVSNQPQHF
v_gene: TRBV4-1; CDR3aa: CASSHPGLTQETQYF
v_gene: TRBV27; CDR3aa: CASSFGSGGPDSPLHF
v_gene: TRBV7-2; CDR3aa: CASSSGTGNEKLFF
v_gene: TRBV16; CDR3aa: CASSQYLQASPLHF
v_gene: TRBV4-2; CDR3aa: CASSQGGGSNTGELFF
v_gene: TRBV30; CDR3aa: CAWRSGALLGLGYTF